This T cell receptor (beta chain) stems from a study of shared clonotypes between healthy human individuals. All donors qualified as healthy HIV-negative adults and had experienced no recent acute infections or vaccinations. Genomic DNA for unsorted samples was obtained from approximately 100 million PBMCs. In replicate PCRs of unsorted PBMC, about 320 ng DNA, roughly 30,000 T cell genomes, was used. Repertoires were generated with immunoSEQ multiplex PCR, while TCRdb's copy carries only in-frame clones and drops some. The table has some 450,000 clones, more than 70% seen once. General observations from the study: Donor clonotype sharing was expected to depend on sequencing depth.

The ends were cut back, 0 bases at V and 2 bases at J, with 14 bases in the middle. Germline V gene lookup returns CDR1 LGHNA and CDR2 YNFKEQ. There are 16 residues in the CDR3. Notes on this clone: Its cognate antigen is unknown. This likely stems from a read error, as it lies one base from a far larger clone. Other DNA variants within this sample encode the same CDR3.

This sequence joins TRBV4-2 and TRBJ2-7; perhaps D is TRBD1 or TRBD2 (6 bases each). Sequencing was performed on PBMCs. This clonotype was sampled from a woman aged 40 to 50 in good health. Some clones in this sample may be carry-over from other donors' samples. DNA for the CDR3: TGTGCCAGCAGCCAAGACGGGGGAGACAGGACCTACGAGCAGTACTTC. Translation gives CASSQDGGDRTYEQYF.